This TCR beta chain is from a study of OX40 agonist ivuxolimab in advanced cancers. Notes on the study in general: The study found that CD8+ T cells averaged more expanded clones than CD4+.

CDR3 length: 12 residues. V was trimmed by 2 bases and J by 3 bases, leaving 5 bases between them. Germline values: CDR1 MNHNS, CDR2 SASEGT. In regard to this clone: What it binds is not known.

TCRdb's copy holds only in-frame clones and misses some; the assay was immunoSEQ multiplex PCR. This sample has about 22,000 clones, with about 88% found just once. The sequence was collected from an adult with an advanced solid tumor such as melanoma, head and neck, liver or kidney cancer. The chain uses TRBV6-1 and TRBJ2-7; D not certain. The specimen comprised CD4+ or CD8+ T cells sorted from blood, sampled in a trial of the OX40 agonist ivuxolimab. CDR3 sequence: CASSENSYEQYF. The CDR3 DNA reads as TGTGCCAGCAGTGAAAACAGCTACGAGCAGTACTTC.